This is a list of T cell receptor beta chains from one sample in a study of vaccination effects on CD4 cells after COVID-19. The repertoire was sequenced with immunoSEQ multiplex PCR; TCRdb's copy has only in-frame clones and lacks some. The sample consists of more than 45,000 clones, 76% of them appearing once. Their cognate antigens are unknown. The specimen was CD4+ T cells from PBMCs cultured with HIV peptides, collected before COVID-19 vaccination. Receptors were obtained from a human donor who had a prior SARS-CoV-2 infection. CDR3s include the opening cysteine and the closing phenylalanine or tryptophan. Each record gives: CDR3 DNA, CDR3 protein, V gene, J gene, clone size, D gene. A D gene is named only where the DNA matches it firmly. Not all rows give a size; the values are once, few, many and, for expanded clones, a class.

DNA: TGTGCCAGCAGATCGGGACTAGCAATACCCGGGGAGCTGTTTTTT
CDR3: CASRSGLAIPGELFF
V: TRBV27
J: TRBJ2-2
size: NA
D: TRBD2

DNA: TGTGCCAGCACTACGTTAGCGGGAGTCAATGAGCAGTTCTTC
CDR3: CASTTLAGVNEQFF
V: TRBV27
J: TRBJ2-1
size: NA
D: TRBD2

DNA: TGTGCCACCAGCAGCCCCCGAGGTCGGTCCTACGAGCAGTACTTC
CDR3: CATSSPRGRSYEQYF
V: TRBV15
J: TRBJ2-7
size: NA
D: NA

DNA: TGTGCCAGCAGCCGGGTGGCAGGTCCCTCCTACGAGCAGTACTTC
CDR3: CASSRVAGPSYEQYF
V: TRBV5-6
J: TRBJ2-7
size: once
D: NA

DNA: TGCGCCAGCAGCTTGGTTCCGGCCCCCCATCAGTTCTTC
CDR3: CASSLVPAPHQFF
V: TRBV5-1
J: TRBJ2-1
size: NA
D: NA

DNA: TGTGCCAGCAGCCTGGGGGGGGTGAGCTACAATGAGCAGTTCTTC
CDR3: CASSLGGVSYNEQFF
V: TRBV11-3
J: TRBJ2-1
size: NA
D: TRBD2

DNA: TGTGCCAGCAGTACACGGACAGGGGGGGGTCAGCCCCAGCATTTT
CDR3: CASSTRTGGGQPQHF
V: TRBV6-5
J: TRBJ1-5
size: NA
D: TRBD1

DNA: TGCGCCAGCAGCTTCTCCAGCGGGACAGATACGCAGTATTTT
CDR3: CASSFSSGTDTQYF
V: TRBV5-1
J: TRBJ2-3
size: NA
D: NA

DNA: TGTGCCAGCTCTAGCGTCCGGGCAGGGGGTAACTATGGCTACACCTTC
CDR3: CASSSVRAGGNYGYTF
V: TRBV6-6
J: TRBJ1-2
size: NA
D: TRBD1

DNA: TGTGCCACCAGTGATTCAAGTCTCCGGACCTATGGCTACACCTTC
CDR3: CATSDSSLRTYGYTF
V: TRBV24-1
J: TRBJ1-2
size: NA
D: NA

DNA: TGTGCCAGCAGTTACTCGAGCACGCCGAACACTGAAGCTTTCTTT
CDR3: CASSYSSTPNTEAFF
V: TRBV6-5
J: TRBJ1-1
size: NA
D: NA

DNA: TGTGCCAGCAGCCCCAACCCTGGACTAGCGGGCACAGATACGCAGTATTTT
CDR3: CASSPNPGLAGTDTQYF
V: TRBV7-8
J: TRBJ2-3
size: NA
D: TRBD2

DNA: TGTGCCTGGGCCGGACAGTTAGGAAACACCATATATTTT
CDR3: CAWAGQLGNTIYF
V: TRBV30
J: TRBJ1-3
size: NA
D: NA

DNA: TGTGCCAGCTCACCGCCCCAAGGCGGGGTCTACAATGAGCAGTTCTTC
CDR3: CASSPPQGGVYNEQFF
V: TRBV18
J: TRBJ2-1
size: NA
D: NA

DNA: TGTGCCAGCAGCTTAGCGGCTAGCGGGGACAATGAGCAGTTCTTC
CDR3: CASSLAASGDNEQFF
V: TRBV7-6
J: TRBJ2-1
size: few
D: TRBD2

DNA: TGCGCCAGCAGCCAAGATCTGTCAGGACAAGAGACCCAGTACTTC
CDR3: CASSQDLSGQETQYF
V: TRBV4-1
J: TRBJ2-5
size: NA
D: NA

DNA: TGCGCCAGCAGCATCCAACCCCAAGAGACCCAGTACTTC
CDR3: CASSIQPQETQYF
V: TRBV5-1
J: TRBJ2-5
size: NA
D: NA

DNA: TGTGCCTGTGGAGGGGGCAACACCGGGGAGCTGTTTTTT
CDR3: CACGGGNTGELFF
V: TRBV7-3
J: TRBJ2-2
size: NA
D: NA

DNA: TGCGCCAGCAGCTTGGAAGGCTCCTACGAGCAGTACTTC
CDR3: CASSLEGSYEQYF
V: TRBV5-1
J: TRBJ2-7
size: NA
D: NA

DNA: TGTGCCAGCGAGAGCTCCTACGAGCAGTACTTC
CDR3: CASESSYEQYF
V: TRBV2
J: TRBJ2-7
size: NA
D: NA

DNA: TGTGCCAGCAGCTTAGGCGGGACCTCCTACGAGCAGTACTTC
CDR3: CASSLGGTSYEQYF
V: TRBV7-2
J: TRBJ2-7
size: once
D: NA

DNA: TGCAGCGGGACCGGGACAGGGGGTGGTGAGCAGTTCTTC
CDR3: CSGTGTGGGEQFF
V: TRBV29-1
J: TRBJ2-1
size: NA
D: TRBD1

DNA: TGTGCCAGCAGCTTGGACAGCCAAGTACAAGAGACCCAGTACTTC
CDR3: CASSLDSQVQETQYF
V: TRBV5-4
J: TRBJ2-5
size: NA
D: NA

DNA: TGTGCCACCAGCAGAGATAGGGACAGGTATCAGCCCCAGCATTTT
CDR3: CATSRDRDRYQPQHF
V: TRBV15
J: TRBJ1-5
size: few
D: TRBD1

DNA: TGCGCCAGCAGCCGTGAGGGACTACTGACACCCGGGGAGCTGTTTTTT
CDR3: CASSREGLLTPGELFF
V: TRBV4-1
J: TRBJ2-2
size: few
D: TRBD2

DNA: TGTGCCAGCACTATATGGAGGGACAGGGGTGCTTCACCCCTCCACTTT
CDR3: CASTIWRDRGASPLHF
V: TRBV2
J: TRBJ1-6
size: few
D: TRBD1

DNA: TGTGCCAGTGGGGGACAGACCTACGAGCAGTACTTC
CDR3: CASGGQTYEQYF
V: TRBV2
J: TRBJ2-7
size: NA
D: TRBD1

DNA: TGTGCCAGCAGCGTAGGGTCACTAGACGGCGGGGAGCTGTTTTTT
CDR3: CASSVGSLDGGELFF
V: TRBV9
J: TRBJ2-2
size: NA
D: NA

DNA: TGTGCCAGCAGCCCCCGCATCGGGGGGCATTACAATGAGCAGTTCTTC
CDR3: CASSPRIGGHYNEQFF
V: TRBV9
J: TRBJ2-1
size: NA
D: NA

DNA: TGCAGTGTTTACGGGGGGGACGAGCAGTACTTC
CDR3: CSVYGGDEQYF
V: TRBV20-1
J: TRBJ2-7
size: NA
D: TRBD2

DNA: TGTGCCAGTAGTACTCCGGGACTAGCGGGAGGGGCAGATACGCAGTATTTT
CDR3: CASSTPGLAGGADTQYF
V: TRBV19
J: TRBJ2-3
size: NA
D: TRBD2

DNA: TGTGCCAGCAGCTTGGGGTACGGGTGGGGCTACACCTTC
CDR3: CASSLGYGWGYTF
V: TRBV5-5
J: TRBJ1-2
size: NA
D: NA

DNA: TGTGCCAGCAGCCAAGGGACTAGCGGACAAACAGATCCTTACAATGAGCAGTTCTTC
CDR3: CASSQGTSGQTDPYNEQFF
V: TRBV3-1/TRBV3-2
J: TRBJ2-1
size: NA
D: TRBD2

DNA: TGCGCCAGCAGCCAAGCTACGGGGAAATATGGCTACACCTTC
CDR3: CASSQATGKYGYTF
V: TRBV4-1
J: TRBJ1-2
size: few
D: NA

DNA: TGTGCCAGTAGTTTTGTTGCCGCCGGGGAGCTGTTTTTT
CDR3: CASSFVAAGELFF
V: TRBV19
J: TRBJ2-2
size: NA
D: NA

DNA: TGCGCCAGGAACCACGGTGGGAATACCTACGAGCAGTACTTC
CDR3: CARNHGGNTYEQYF
V: TRBV10-1
J: TRBJ2-7
size: NA
D: NA

DNA: TGTGCCAGCTCCAATCCCGGGACAAGCCATGAAAAACTGTTTTTT
CDR3: CASSNPGTSHEKLFF
V: TRBV2
J: TRBJ1-4
size: NA
D: NA

DNA: TGTGCCAGCGCACCGCGTAGTAACACCGGGGAGCTGTTTTTT
CDR3: CASAPRSNTGELFF
V: TRBV9
J: TRBJ2-2
size: NA
D: NA

DNA: TGTGCCAGCAGCCAAACAGGGTATGGCTACACCTTC
CDR3: CASSQTGYGYTF
V: TRBV28
J: TRBJ1-2
size: NA
D: NA

DNA: TGTGCCTGGGGGGCATTGTCGAGCACAGATACGCAGTATTTT
CDR3: CAWGALSSTDTQYF
V: TRBV30
J: TRBJ2-3
size: NA
D: NA

DNA: TGTGCCAGCAGTTCAGGTCAACTGACCTATTCACCCCTCCACTTT
CDR3: CASSSGQLTYSPLHF
V: TRBV2
J: TRBJ1-6
size: NA
D: NA

DNA: TGTGCCAGCAGCCCGAGGACAGGGGGCAACACCGGGGAGCTGTTTTTT
CDR3: CASSPRTGGNTGELFF
V: TRBV11-2
J: TRBJ2-2
size: medium-sized
D: TRBD1

DNA: TGTGCCAGCAGCGTAGGGGGGGGAGAGACCCAGTACTTC
CDR3: CASSVGGGETQYF
V: TRBV9
J: TRBJ2-5
size: NA
D: TRBD2

DNA: TGTGCCAGCAGCTTAGGACAGGGTGGGAACTACGAGCAGTACTTC
CDR3: CASSLGQGGNYEQYF
V: TRBV7-2
J: TRBJ2-7
size: NA
D: TRBD1

DNA: TGTGCCAGCAGTCCCCCGGTCGGGGCAGAGACCCAGTACTTC
CDR3: CASSPPVGAETQYF
V: TRBV6-2/TRBV6-3
J: TRBJ2-5
size: NA
D: NA

DNA: TGTGCCTGGAGCCCACAGGGTTACGAGCAGTACTTC
CDR3: CAWSPQGYEQYF
V: TRBV30
J: TRBJ2-7
size: NA
D: NA

DNA: TGCGCCAGCAGCCAGGACCCTTTCCCAGTCCAAGAGACCCAGTACTTC
CDR3: CASSQDPFPVQETQYF
V: TRBV4-3
J: TRBJ2-5
size: NA
D: NA

DNA: TGTGCCAGCAGCGTAGTCGGATACAACAGGGATGAGCAGTTCTTC
CDR3: CASSVVGYNRDEQFF
V: TRBV9
J: TRBJ2-1
size: NA
D: NA